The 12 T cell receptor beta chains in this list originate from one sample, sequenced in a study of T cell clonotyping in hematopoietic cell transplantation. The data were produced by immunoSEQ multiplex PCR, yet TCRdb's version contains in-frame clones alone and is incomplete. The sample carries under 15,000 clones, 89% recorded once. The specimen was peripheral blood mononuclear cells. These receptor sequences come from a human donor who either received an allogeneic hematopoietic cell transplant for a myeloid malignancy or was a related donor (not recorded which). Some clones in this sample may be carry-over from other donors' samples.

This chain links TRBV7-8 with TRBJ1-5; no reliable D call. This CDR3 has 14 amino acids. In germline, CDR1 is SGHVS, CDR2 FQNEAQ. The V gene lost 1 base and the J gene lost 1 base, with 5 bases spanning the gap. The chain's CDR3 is CASSLEVSNQPQHF. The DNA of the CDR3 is TGTGCCAGCAGCTTAGAGGTCAGCAATCAGCCCCAGCATTTT.

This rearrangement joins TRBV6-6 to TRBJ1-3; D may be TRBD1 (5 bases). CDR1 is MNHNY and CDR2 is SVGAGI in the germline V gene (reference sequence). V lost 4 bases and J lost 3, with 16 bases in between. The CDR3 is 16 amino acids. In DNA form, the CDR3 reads TGTGCCAGCAGTTCCGGAGACAGCGGACTTGGAAACACCATATATTTT. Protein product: CASSSGDSGLGNTIYF.

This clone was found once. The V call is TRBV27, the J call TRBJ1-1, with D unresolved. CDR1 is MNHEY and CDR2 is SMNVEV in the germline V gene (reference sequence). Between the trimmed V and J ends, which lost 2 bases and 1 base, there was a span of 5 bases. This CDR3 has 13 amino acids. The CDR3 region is CASSLIENTEAFF. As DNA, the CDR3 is TGTGCCAGCAGTTTAATAGAGAACACTGAAGCTTTCTTT.

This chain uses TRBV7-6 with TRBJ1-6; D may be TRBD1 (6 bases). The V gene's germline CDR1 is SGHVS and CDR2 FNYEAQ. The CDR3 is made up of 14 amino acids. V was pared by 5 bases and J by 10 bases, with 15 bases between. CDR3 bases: TGTGCCAGCAGCCCGACAGGTTCATCCTCACCCCTCCACTTT. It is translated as CASSPTGSSSPLHF.

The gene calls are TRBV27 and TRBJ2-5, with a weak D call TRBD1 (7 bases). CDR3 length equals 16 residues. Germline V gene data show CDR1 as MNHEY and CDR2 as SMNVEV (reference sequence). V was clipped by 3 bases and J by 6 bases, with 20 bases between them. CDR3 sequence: CASSFLGGGQAQTQYF. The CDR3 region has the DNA TGTGCCAGCAGTTTCCTCGGAGGGGGCCAAGCACAGACCCAGTACTTC.

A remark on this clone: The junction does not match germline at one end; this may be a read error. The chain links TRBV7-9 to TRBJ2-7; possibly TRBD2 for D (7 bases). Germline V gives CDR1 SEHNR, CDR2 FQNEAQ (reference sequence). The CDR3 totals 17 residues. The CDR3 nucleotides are TGTGCCAGCAGCCCTAAAAACGGGGGGCCCTTCTCCAACGAGCAGTACTTC. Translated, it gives CASSPKNGGPFSNEQYF.

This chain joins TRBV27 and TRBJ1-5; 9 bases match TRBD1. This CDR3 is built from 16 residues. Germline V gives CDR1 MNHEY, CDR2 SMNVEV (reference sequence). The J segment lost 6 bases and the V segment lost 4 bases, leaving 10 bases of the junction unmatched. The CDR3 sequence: CASSSAGTGFTQPQHF. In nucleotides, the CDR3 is TGTGCCAGCAGTTCGGCCGGGACAGGGTTTACTCAGCCCCAGCATTTT.

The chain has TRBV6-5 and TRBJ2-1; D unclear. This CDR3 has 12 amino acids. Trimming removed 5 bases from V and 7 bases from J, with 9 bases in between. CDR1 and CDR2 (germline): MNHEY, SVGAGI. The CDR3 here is CASSSIMNEQFF. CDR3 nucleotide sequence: TGTGCCAGCAGTAGTATCATGAATGAGCAGTTCTTC.

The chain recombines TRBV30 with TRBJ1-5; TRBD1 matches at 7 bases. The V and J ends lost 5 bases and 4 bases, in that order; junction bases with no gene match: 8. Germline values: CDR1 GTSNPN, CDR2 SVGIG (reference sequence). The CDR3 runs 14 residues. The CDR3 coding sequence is TGTGCCTGGGGCGGACAGGCGGGAAATCAGCCCCAGCATTTT. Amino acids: CAWGGQAGNQPQHF.

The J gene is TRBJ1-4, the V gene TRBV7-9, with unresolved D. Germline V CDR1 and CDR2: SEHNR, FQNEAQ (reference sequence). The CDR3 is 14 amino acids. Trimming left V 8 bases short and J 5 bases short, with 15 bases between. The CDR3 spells CASLKDLANEKLFF. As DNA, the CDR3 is TGTGCCAGCCTAAAGGACCTTGCAAATGAAAAACTGTTTTTT.

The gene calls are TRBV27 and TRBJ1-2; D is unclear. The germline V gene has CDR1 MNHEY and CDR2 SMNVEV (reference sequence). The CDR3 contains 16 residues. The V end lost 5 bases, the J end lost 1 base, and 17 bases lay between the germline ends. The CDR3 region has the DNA TGTGCCAGCAGTCCCCGGGCAGGCGAAGTTAACTATGGCTACACCTTC. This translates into CASSPRAGEVNYGYTF.

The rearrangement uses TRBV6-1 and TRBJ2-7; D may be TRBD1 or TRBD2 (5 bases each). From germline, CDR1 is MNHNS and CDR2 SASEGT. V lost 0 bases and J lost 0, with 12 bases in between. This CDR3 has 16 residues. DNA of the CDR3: TGTGCCAGCAGTGAAGCGATTCGGGACGGCTCCTACGAGCAGTACTTC. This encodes CASSEAIRDGSYEQYF.